What follows describes a single T cell receptor (beta chain). Its antigen is not identified. Germline is not matched at one junction end, which may reflect a read error. From 5'RACE with constant-segment primers came TCR alpha and TCR beta cDNA libraries that carried sample barcodes and UMIs. One entry per CDR3 protein results from TCRdb running MiXCR on the 5' RACE reads. The repertoire holds about 350,000 distinct CDR3 sequences, with over 25% as singletons. CDR3 size: 13 residues. In germline, CDR1 is SEHNR, CDR2 FQNEAQ (reference sequence). The data stem from a study of T-cell memory formation after mild COVID-19. Study overall: The study found TCR clusters largely donor specific.

Study-wide results and limits: CD4+ contracting clones were found mainly in CM and EM, and CD8+ ones in EMRA. Later expanders leaned CD4+, whereas day 15 to 85 contracting clones were balanced CD4/CD8.

The material sequenced was PBMCs or a T cell subset sorted from them (not recorded which). The gene calls are TRBV7-9 and TRBJ1-1, with D perhaps matching TRBD1 (5 bases). The sequence was obtained from an adult woman who had mild COVID-19 (a few samples of this study predate the infection). Cell type and time point are not known. CDR3 bases: TGTGCCAGCACCTTAGGACATAACACTGAAGCTTTCTTT. Its protein is CASTLGHNTEAFF.